Listed below are T cell receptor beta chains from one sample, sequenced in a study of T-cell memory formation after mild COVID-19. TCRdb recomputed calls from the 5' RACE reads with MiXCR, one row per CDR3 protein. The table records 500,000 to 550,000 distinct CDR3 sequences, roughly 20% of them present only once. Specimen: PBMCs or a T cell subset sorted from them (not recorded which). The receptors here all came from an adult woman who had mild COVID-19 (a few samples of this study predate the infection). Cell type and time point are not known. CDR3s include the opening cysteine and the closing phenylalanine or tryptophan. A D gene is named only where the DNA matches it firmly. Clone size appears in some rows only: once, few, many, or a class for an expanded clone.

j_gene | abundance | v_gene | d_gene | CDR3nt | CDR3aa
TRBJ2-7 | few | TRBV14 | NA | TGTGCCAGCAGCCTAGCAGGAGGGTTCGAGCAGTACTTC | CASSLAGGFEQYF
TRBJ2-3 | NA | TRBV15 | TRBD2 | TGTGCCACCGCGGGGGGGTGGGCAGATACGCAGTATTTT | CATAGGWADTQYF
TRBJ2-3 | NA | TRBV12-3/TRBV12-4 | NA | TGTGCCAGCAGTTTTTTAGAAGATACGCAGTATTTT | CASSFLEDTQYF
TRBJ2-3 | few | TRBV6-2/TRBV6-3 | NA | TGTGCCAGCAGTTACCGAGATACGACGGATTGGGGAGATACGCAGTATTTT | CASSYRDTTDWGDTQYF
TRBJ2-5 | many | TRBV3-1 | TRBD2 | TGTGCCAGCAGCACCCGCGGAGCGGGGGGGCGAGAGACCCAGTACTTC | CASSTRGAGGRETQYF
TRBJ2-4 | NA | TRBV18 | TRBD1 | TGTGCCAGCTCACCAGGGACAGGGAAAAACATTCAGTACTTC | CASSPGTGKNIQYF
TRBJ1-2 | NA | TRBV12-3/TRBV12-4 | NA | TGTGCCAGCAGCCGCTGGGAGGGGTTGGGTTATGGCTACACCTTC | CASSRWEGLGYGYTF
TRBJ2-2 | NA | TRBV24-1 | NA | TGTGCCACCAGTACTCGCCGACAGAACACCGGGGAGCTGTTTTTT | CATSTRRQNTGELFF
TRBJ2-3 | many | TRBV11-2 | NA | TGTGCCAGCAGCCCGAGGGGCCGCGGAAGCACAGATACGCAGTATTTT | CASSPRGRGSTDTQYF
TRBJ1-3 | NA | TRBV13 | TRBD1 | TGTGCCAGCAGCATCGGGACAGACGGAAACACCATATATTTT | CASSIGTDGNTIYF
TRBJ2-7 | few | TRBV20-1 | NA | TGCAGTGCTAGAGTGGCAGCCCTTAACGAGCAGTACTTC | CSARVAALNEQYF
TRBJ2-1 | few | TRBV29-1 | NA | TGCAGCGTTGAATGGGGATACAATGAGCAGTTCTTC | CSVEWGYNEQFF
TRBJ1-4 | NA | TRBV2 | NA | TGTGCCAGCAGCGGTAAAGAGTCCACTAATGAAAAACTGTTTTTT | CASSGKESTNEKLFF
TRBJ1-2 | NA | TRBV2 | TRBD1 | TGTGCCAGCAGTGATAGGGGACAGGGCTACACCTTC | CASSDRGQGYTF
TRBJ2-2 | NA | TRBV7-2 | NA | TGTGCCAGCAGCTTTCTCCCAACGAACACCGGGGAGCTGTTTTTT | CASSFLPTNTGELFF
TRBJ2-7 | few | TRBV30 | TRBD1 | TGTGCCTGGGGGGACAGCTCCTACGAGCAGTACTTC | CAWGDSSYEQYF
TRBJ2-7 | few | TRBV20-1 | NA | TGCAGTGCTAGAGGCCAAGAAAGCTACGAGCAGTACTTC | CSARGQESYEQYF
TRBJ2-7 | few | TRBV7-9 | TRBD1 | TGTGCCAGCAGCTTAACCGGGACAGGCCTATCCTACGAGCAGTACTTC | CASSLTGTGLSYEQYF
TRBJ2-2 | NA | TRBV2 | TRBD2 | TGTGCCAGCAGGGATATCCGCAGGGCGGGGGGTCAGACCGGGGAGCTGTTTTTT | CASRDIRRAGGQTGELFF
TRBJ2-1 | NA | TRBV12-5 | TRBD2 | TGTGCTAGTGGTTTGGTAGATCGGCGGGAGTACAATGAGCAGTTCTTC | CASGLVDRREYNEQFF
TRBJ1-1 | NA | TRBV9 | TRBD1 | TGTGCCAGCAGCACCGGGACAGGGGGCTGGGGACTGAACACTGAAGCTTTCTTT | CASSTGTGGWGLNTEAFF
TRBJ1-1 | few | TRBV29-1 | NA | TGCAGCGTTGAGGTGGTGAACACTGAAGCTTTCTTT | CSVEVVNTEAFF
TRBJ2-1 | many | TRBV4-3 | TRBD2 | TGCGCCAGCAGCCAAGAACTAGCGGGAGTATCCTACAATGAGCAGTTCTTC | CASSQELAGVSYNEQFF
TRBJ2-5 | NA | TRBV20-1 | NA | TGCAGTTTAGCAGGGATGGAGACCCAGTACTTC | CSLAGMETQYF
TRBJ2-5 | NA | TRBV5-1 | TRBD2 | TGCGCCAGCAGTTGGGAGGGCCATGGAGAGACCCAGTACTTC | CASSWEGHGETQYF
TRBJ2-5 | NA | TRBV10-2 | NA | TGCGCCAGCAGTGAGCTGTACGGGGAGACCCAGTACTTC | CASSELYGETQYF